Presented here are 7 T cell receptor beta chains from one specimen sequenced in a study of identical twins. TCRdb used MiXCR to reprocess the 5' RACE reads, holding one entry per CDR3 protein. The sample lists 1.5 million to 2 million distinct CDR3 sequences; roughly 35% were seen once. The sample consisted of cord blood. The origin of the receptors is a newborn girl in good health.

The gene calls are TRBV10-2 and TRBJ2-2; D possibly corresponds to TRBD1 (6 bases). V dropped 2 bases and J dropped 5 bases, with 21 bases sitting between them. Per the germline V gene, CDR1 is WSHSY and CDR2 is SAAADI. This CDR3 has 18 residues. This CDR3 is CASSERMGAPPETGELFF. The CDR3 nucleotides are TGCGCCAGCAGTGAGCGTATGGGGGCCCCACCCGAAACCGGGGAGCTGTTTTTT.

This clonotype was seen many times. This chain connects TRBV9 to TRBJ2-4; D may be TRBD2 (6 bases). The germline V gene encodes CDR1 SGDLS and CDR2 YYNGEE. This CDR3 is 14 amino acids long. Between the trimmed V and J ends, which lost 3 bases and 0 bases, there was a span of 7 bases. CDR3 nucleotides: TGTGCCAGCAGCGCGGGACTAGCCAAAAACATTCAGTACTTC. Translated, it gives CASSAGLAKNIQYF.

This clonotype was counted a few times. The chain couples TRBV28 to TRBJ2-7, with D perhaps matching TRBD1 (6 bases). V was shortened by 5 bases and J by 5 bases, with 16 bases between the two germline ends. CDR1 MDHEN and CDR2 SYDVKM come from the germline V gene. This CDR3 is built from 14 residues. The CDR3 here is CASSKPQGYHEQYF. In DNA, the CDR3 is TGTGCCAGCAGTAAACCACAGGGATACCACGAGCAGTACTTC.

The chain carries TRBV10-3 and TRBJ1-2, with 8 bases fitting TRBD1. The V segment lost 6 bases and the J segment 0 bases; nucleotides outside the gene matches: 6. The germline V gene encodes CDR1 ENHRY and CDR2 SYGVKD. The CDR3 consists of 15 residues. This CDR3 reads CAIRITGGANYGYTF. CDR3 bases: TGTGCCATCAGGATAACAGGGGGAGCTAACTATGGCTACACCTTC.

This clonotype was detected many times. The chain employs TRBV4-2 and TRBJ1-1; possible D gene TRBD1, 6 bases. The V and J ends lost 1 base and 6 bases respectively, with 15 bases between them. Germline lookup yields CDR1 LGHNA and CDR2 YNFKEQ. The CDR3 is 15 amino acids. The CDR3 sequence is CASSQGDTTGSEAFF. The DNA for the CDR3 is TGTGCCAGCAGCCAAGGGGACACTACCGGATCTGAAGCTTTCTTT.

As concerns this clonotype: A much bigger clone sits one base away, suggesting this may be a read error. The chain employs TRBV5-1 and TRBJ2-1; 9 bases map to TRBD2. V was clipped by 0 bases and J by 8 bases; unmatched bases: 6. CDR3 length equals 15 residues. The germline V gene encodes CDR1 SGHRS and CDR2 YFSETQ. DNA for the CDR3: TGCGCCAGCAGCTTGGCTAGCGGGAAGATGCATGAGCAGTTCTTC. Its translation: CASSLASGKMHEQFF.

For this clonotype: A clone one base away is much larger, so this may be a read error. The chain employs TRBV12-3 or TRBV12-4 and TRBJ2-3; maybe TRBD2 (6 bases). V lost 3 bases to trimming and J lost 2 bases, with 15 bases between them. The CDR3 has 16 amino acids. The CDR3 loop reads CASSFAGRLYTDTQYF. The CDR3 coding sequence is TGTGCCAGCAGTTTTGCGGGGCGCTTATACACAGATACGCAGTATTTT.